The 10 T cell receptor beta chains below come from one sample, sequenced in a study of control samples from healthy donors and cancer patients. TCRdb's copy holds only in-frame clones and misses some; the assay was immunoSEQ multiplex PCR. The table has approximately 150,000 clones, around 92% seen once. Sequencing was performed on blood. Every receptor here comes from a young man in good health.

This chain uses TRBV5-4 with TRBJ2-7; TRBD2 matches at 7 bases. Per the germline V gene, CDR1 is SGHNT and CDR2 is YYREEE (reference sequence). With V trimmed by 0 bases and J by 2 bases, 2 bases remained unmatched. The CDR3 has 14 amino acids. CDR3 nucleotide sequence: TGTGCCAGCAGCTTGGGCGGGGGACCCTACGAGCAGTACTTC. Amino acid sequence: CASSLGGGPYEQYF.

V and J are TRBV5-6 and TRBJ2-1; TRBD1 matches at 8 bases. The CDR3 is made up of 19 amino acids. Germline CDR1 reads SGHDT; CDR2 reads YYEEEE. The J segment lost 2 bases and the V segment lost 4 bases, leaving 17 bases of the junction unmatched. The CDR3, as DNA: TGTGCCAGCAGCACCCATCAAATATTACAGGGGGAGGCCTACAATGAGCAGTTCTTC. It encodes CASSTHQILQGEAYNEQFF.

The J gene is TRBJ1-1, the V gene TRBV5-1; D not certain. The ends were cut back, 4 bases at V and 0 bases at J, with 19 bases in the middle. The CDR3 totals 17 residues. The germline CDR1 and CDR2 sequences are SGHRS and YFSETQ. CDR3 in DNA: TGCGCCAGCAGCCTATGGCCGGGGTCAGACATGAACACTGAAGCTTTCTTT. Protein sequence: CASSLWPGSDMNTEAFF.

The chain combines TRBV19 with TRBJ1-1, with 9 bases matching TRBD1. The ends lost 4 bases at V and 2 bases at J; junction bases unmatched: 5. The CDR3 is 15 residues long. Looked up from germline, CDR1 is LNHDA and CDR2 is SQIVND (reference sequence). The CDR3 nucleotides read TGTGCCAGTAGTAGAACAGGGGGCTTTAACACTGAAGCTTTCTTT. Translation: CASSRTGGFNTEAFF.

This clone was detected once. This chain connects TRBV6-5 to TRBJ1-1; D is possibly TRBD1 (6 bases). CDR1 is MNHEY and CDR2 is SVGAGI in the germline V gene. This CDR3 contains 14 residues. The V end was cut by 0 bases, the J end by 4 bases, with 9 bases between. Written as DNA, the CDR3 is TGTGCCAGCAGTTACTCCTCGGGGGCCACTGAAGCTTTCTTT. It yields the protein CASSYSSGATEAFF.

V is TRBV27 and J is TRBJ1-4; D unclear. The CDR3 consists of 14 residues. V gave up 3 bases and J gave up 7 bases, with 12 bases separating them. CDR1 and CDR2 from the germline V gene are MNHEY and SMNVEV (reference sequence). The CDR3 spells CASSLSTSSEKLFF. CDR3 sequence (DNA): TGTGCCAGCAGTTTGTCGACCAGCTCTGAAAAACTGTTTTTT.

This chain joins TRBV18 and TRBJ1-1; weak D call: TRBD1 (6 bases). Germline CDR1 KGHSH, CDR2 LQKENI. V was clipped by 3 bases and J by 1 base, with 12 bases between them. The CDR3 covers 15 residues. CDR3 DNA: TGTGCCAGCTCACCGCAGGGGTTTTCGAACACTGAAGCTTTCTTT. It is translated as CASSPQGFSNTEAFF.

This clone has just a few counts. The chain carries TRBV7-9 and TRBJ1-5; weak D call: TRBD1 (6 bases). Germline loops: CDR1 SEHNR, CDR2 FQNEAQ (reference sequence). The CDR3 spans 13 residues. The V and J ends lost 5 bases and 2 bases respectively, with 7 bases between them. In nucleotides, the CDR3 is TGTGCCAGCAGCCGACAGGGCAATCAGCCCCAGCATTTT. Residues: CASSRQGNQPQHF.

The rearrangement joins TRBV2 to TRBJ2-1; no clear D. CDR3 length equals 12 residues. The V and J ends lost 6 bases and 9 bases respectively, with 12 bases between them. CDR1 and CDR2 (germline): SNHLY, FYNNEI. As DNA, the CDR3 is TGTGCCAGCAGGCTAGGGTCAGGTGAGCAGTTCTTC. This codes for CASRLGSGEQFF.

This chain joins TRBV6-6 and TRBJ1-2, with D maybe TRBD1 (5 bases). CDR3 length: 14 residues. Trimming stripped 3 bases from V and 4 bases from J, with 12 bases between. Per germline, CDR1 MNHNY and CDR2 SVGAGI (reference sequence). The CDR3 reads CASSYRGLSYGYTF. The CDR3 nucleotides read TGTGCCAGCAGTTATCGGGGCCTTAGCTATGGCTACACCTTC.